This paragraph covers one T cell receptor beta chain sequence. This record comes from a study of blood T cell repertoires in COVID-19. Study background: The United States, Italy and Spain supplied acute and convalescent COVID-19 samples. In each case, the material was cDNA or gDNA derived from T cells, B-cell-depleted T cells, or PBMCs.

Under the authors' procedure: Amplification of reference gene primers provided the estimated nucleated cell counts. The data were produced by immunoSEQ multiplex PCR, yet TCRdb's version contains in-frame clones alone and is incomplete. D and trimming come from the DNA, and the V and J calls and clone size come from that table. The sample has around 69,000 clones, approximately 85% seen once. The clonotype comes from a man aged 50 to 59 with acute or convalescent COVID-19. The sample taken for sequencing was peripheral blood.

CDR3 residues: CASSQAGTGAGYEQYF. CDR3 nucleotide sequence: TGCGCCAGCAGCCAAGCCGGGACAGGGGCTGGGTACGAGCAGTACTTC. The V gene is TRBV4-1, the J gene TRBJ2-7, with 10 bases lining up with TRBD1. Germline V gives CDR1 MGHRA, CDR2 YSYEKL. This CDR3 is 16 amino acids long. With 1 base clipped from V and 4 bases from J, the junction kept 7 bases outside the gene matches.